Each of the 15 T cell receptor beta chains below was sequenced from the same sample in a study of T cell repertoires in cytomegalovirus infection. MiXCR was run by TCRdb on the reads, yielding one entry per CDR3 protein. The sample carries about 830,000 distinct CDR3 sequences, approximately 32% recorded once. For these receptors, no antigen is known. The sample consisted of cultured CD8+ T cells from PBMCs, taken from culture after CMV antigen stimulation. These receptors were collected from a human donor in good health (CMV status not recorded). Some clones in this sample may be carry-over from other donors' samples.

V and J are TRBV6-2 or TRBV6-3 and TRBJ2-7; 9 nucleotides line up with TRBD1. From germline, CDR1 is MNHEY and CDR2 SVGEGT. The CDR3 has 16 residues. Trimming at V came to 2 bases and at J to 1 base, leaving 6 bases not matched to a gene. The CDR3 DNA follows: TGTGCCAGCAGTTACACGAGGGACAGGGCGTCCTACGAGCAGTACGTC. This gives the protein CASSYTRDRASYEQYV.

The chain recombines TRBV9 with TRBJ2-6; D tentatively reads TRBD1 or TRBD2 (5 bases each). The CDR3 has 18 residues. V lost 2 bases, J lost 0 bases, and 15 bases lay in between. In germline, CDR1 is SGDLS, CDR2 YYNGEE. The CDR3 nucleotides are TGTGCCAGCAGCGTGAGCGGCAGGGTCTTCTCTGGGGCCAACGTCCTGACTTTC. The encoded protein is CASSVSGRVFSGANVLTF.

The table lists this clonotype with a few counts. This chain uses TRBV7-9 with TRBJ2-5, with D possibly matching TRBD2 (6 bases). This CDR3 region has 16 residues. The germline V gene encodes CDR1 SEHNR and CDR2 FQNEAQ (reference sequence). V was shortened by 4 bases and J by 2 bases, with 17 bases between the two germline ends. The CDR3 DNA is TGTGCCAGCAGCTCCCCTGTAGTAGCGGTTCAAGAGACCCAGTACTTC. Its protein is CASSSPVVAVQETQYF.

This rearrangement joins TRBV4-3 to TRBJ2-3; no clear D gene. Germline assignment: CDR1 LGHNA and CDR2 YSLEER. V was shortened by 1 base and J by 1 base, with 9 bases between the two germline ends. The CDR3 length is 15 residues. CDR3 DNA: TGCGCCAGCAGCCAAGTGCAGAGCCGCACAGATACGCAGTATTTT. Encoded protein: CASSQVQSRTDTQYF.

V is TRBV2 and J is TRBJ2-3, with D possibly matching TRBD1 (5 bases). CDR3 length equals 11 residues. Germline V gene data show CDR1 as SNHLY and CDR2 as FYNNEI. V lost 11 bases and J lost 4, with 10 bases in between. CDR3: CAGLGADTQYF. Written as DNA, the CDR3 is TGTGCCGGCCTAGGGGCAGATACGCAGTATTTT. The variable domain in full, with the rest retrieved from reference TRBV2 and TRBJ2-3, is EPEVTQTPSHQVTQMGQEVILRCVPISNHLYFYWYRQILGQKVEFLVSFYNNEISEKSEIFDDQFSVERPDGSNFTLKIRSTKLEDSAMYFCAGLGADTQYFGPGTRLTVL.

This clonotype was detected only a few times. The V and J genes are TRBV27 and TRBJ1-4, with D possibly being TRBD1 (5 bases). The V gene's germline CDR1 is MNHEY and CDR2 SMNVEV (reference sequence). V was shortened by 7 bases and J by 3 bases, with 21 bases between the two germline ends. The CDR3 totals 17 residues. The CDR3 here is CASIGRAYGGPNEKLFF. The CDR3 nucleotides read TGTGCCAGCATCGGCAGGGCCTACGGTGGACCTAATGAAAAACTGTTTTTT. Based on the CDR3 plus reference TRBV27 and TRBJ1-4, the full variable domain is EAQVTQNPRYLITVTGKKLTVTCSQNMNHEYMSWYRQDPGLGLRQIYYSMNVEVTDKGDVPEGYKVSRKEKRNFPLILESPSPNQTSLYFCASIGRAYGGPNEKLFFGSGTQLSVL.

This clonotype was found many times. The genes are TRBV27 and TRBJ2-1; no clear D gene. V was pared by 4 bases and J by 4 bases, with 17 bases between. The CDR3 is 16 amino acids. Germline V gives CDR1 MNHEY, CDR2 SMNVEV (reference sequence). The chain's CDR3 is CASSSDWSAHYNEQFF. The CDR3 DNA reads as TGTGCCAGCAGTTCAGATTGGAGCGCGCATTACAATGAGCAGTTCTTC.

The chain joins TRBV10-2 to TRBJ1-2; D is ambiguous. CDR3 length: 14 amino acids. Germline lookup yields CDR1 WSHSY and CDR2 SAAADI. The germline V and J ends were trimmed by 0 bases and 8 bases, with 13 bases remaining between them. CDR3 bases: TGCGCCAGCAGTGAGTCCCGTATTGGGGTCGGCTACACCTTC. As protein: CASSESRIGVGYTF.

This clonotype was recorded at least ten times. The chain uses TRBV7-8 and TRBJ1-5; TRBD1 aligns across 12 bases. Germline-derived CDR1 and CDR2 are SGHVS and FQNEAQ. CDR3 length equals 17 residues. The junction had 9 bases not matched to a gene; V was cut back by 3 bases and J by 6 bases. CDR3: CASSLDQRDRGPQPQHF. CDR3 nucleotides: TGTGCCAGCAGCTTGGATCAGCGGGACAGGGGGCCTCAGCCCCAGCATTTT.

This clonotype was detected a few times. V and J are TRBV4-1 and TRBJ2-5; 10 bases agree with TRBD2. V lost 4 bases and J lost 0; bases outside the gene matches: 8. Germline V CDR1 and CDR2: MGHRA, YSYEKL. The length of the CDR3 is 17 residues. As DNA, the CDR3 is TGCGCCAGCAGCCTAAGCGGGGGGGCCTTGGACCAAGAGACCCAGTACTTC. Protein sequence: CASSLSGGALDQETQYF.

This clonotype was recorded a few times. J is TRBJ2-7 and V is TRBV6-1; tentatively, D is TRBD1 or TRBD2 (5 bases each). Per germline, CDR1 MNHNS and CDR2 SASEGT. This CDR3 region has 14 residues. Trimming shortened V by 3 bases and J by 4 bases, and 13 bases separated the two germline ends. CDR3 protein: CASSEGRIIYEQYF. The CDR3, as DNA: TGTGCCAGCAGTGAGGGACGGATTATTTACGAGCAGTACTTC.

In DNA, the CDR3 is TGTGCCAGCAGCGAACAGGGTAACGGAAACACCATATATTTT. It translates to CASSEQGNGNTIYF. This chain joins TRBV13 and TRBJ1-3; tentative D call: TRBD1 (6 bases). V was shortened by 5 bases and J by 4 bases, with 12 bases between the two germline ends. Germline CDR1 PRHDT, CDR2 FYEKMQ (reference sequence). The CDR3 totals 14 residues.

This chain connects TRBV27 to TRBJ1-1; maybe TRBD1 (5 bases). In germline, CDR1 is MNHEY, CDR2 SMNVEV (reference sequence). Between the trimmed V and J ends, which lost 6 bases and 1 base, there was a span of 12 bases. CDR3 length: 14 residues. The CDR3 spells CASRTGTPNTEAFF. In DNA form, the CDR3 reads TGTGCCAGCAGAACCGGGACGCCGAACACTGAAGCTTTCTTT.

The rearrangement joins TRBV7-9 to TRBJ1-2; a weak D match, TRBD1 (6 bases). The CDR3 is made up of 16 amino acids. V lost 5 bases, J lost 2 bases, and 18 bases lay in between. Looked up from germline, CDR1 is SEHNR and CDR2 is FQNEAQ (reference sequence). CDR3 nucleotides: TGTGCCAGCAGCGAAGGGGGTAAGGGGATGAACTATGGCTACACCTTC. It yields the protein CASSEGGKGMNYGYTF.

For the CDR3, the DNA is TGTGCCAGTAGTATAGGTAACAGGGACTTCGGTCAGCCCCAGCATTTT. It specifies CASSIGNRDFGQPQHF. The chain carries TRBV19 and TRBJ1-5; D is perhaps TRBD1 (6 bases). CDR3 length: 16 amino acids. Germline lookup yields CDR1 LNHDA and CDR2 SQIVND (reference sequence). Trimming left V 1 base short and J 6 bases short, with 16 bases between. The full variable domain, its missing parts supplied by reference TRBV19 and TRBJ1-5, is DGGITQSPKYLFRKEGQNVTLSCEQNLNHDAMYWYRQDPGQGLRLIYYSQIVNDFQKGDIAEGYSVSREKKESFPLTVTSAQKNPTAFYLCASSIGNRDFGQPQHFGDGTRLSIL.